The source of this T cell receptor (beta chain) is a study of T cells in Graves' hyperthyroidism and ophthalmopathy. The study excluded patients with uncontrolled infection, other autoimmune disease, pregnancy or lactation. Points from the study as a whole: Most thyroid clonotypes expanded above 0.001 appeared in blood too.

Authors of the study amplified TCR beta CDR3 regions from RNA transcripts. A first-round RT-PCR of the TCR CDR3 used the HTBI primer set. TCRdb reprocessed the multiplex PCR reads with MiXCR, giving one entry per CDR3 protein. The sample shows hundreds of thousands of distinct CDR3 sequences, over 35% of them seen only once. Comment on this clonotype: Its cognate antigen is unknown.

V trimming: 3 bases; J trimming: 5 bases; junction bases outside the gene matches: 14. Germline CDR1 and CDR2: LNHDA and SQIVND (reference sequence). The CDR3 covers 18 residues. The chain carries TRBV19 and TRBJ1-5, with 9 nucleotides matching TRBD1. This TCR was recovered from a man between 18 and 29 years old with Graves' hyperthyroidism. Sequencing used blood. CDR3 in amino acids: CASSIIPGQGKGYQPQHF. Here the CDR3 DNA reads TGTGCCAGTAGTATTATACCGGGACAGGGAAAAGGGTATCAGCCCCAGCATTTT.